This TCR beta chain was sequenced in a study of blood T cell repertoires in COVID-19. Study as a whole: COVID-19 samples, acute and convalescent, were from the United States, Italy and Spain. Sources were T cells, B-cell-depleted T cells, or PBMCs; the material itself was cDNA or gDNA.

Participant ages covered 18 to 89 years across around 22 US areas. This clone appeared once. Original processing notes: Estimated nucleated cell counts came from reference gene primer amplification. Sequenced by immunoSEQ multiplex PCR; TCRdb stores in-frame clones only, minus some. That table furnishes V, J and clone size, whereas the DNA furnished D and trimming. This table has about 320,000 clones, about 89% appearing once. This CDR3 region has 15 residues. The V segment lost 4 bases and the J segment 9 bases; nucleotides outside the gene matches: 9. The germline CDR1 and CDR2 sequences are SGHRS and YFSETQ.

The source of this sequence is a man aged 55 to 70 who had recovered from COVID-19. The rearrangement uses TRBV5-1 and TRBJ2-1, with 11 nucleotides matching TRBD2. Source material: PBMCs or T cells enriched from blood (not recorded which). The CDR3 is CASSPGTSGGGEQFF. The CDR3 DNA follows: TGCGCCAGCAGCCCTGGGACTAGCGGAGGGGGTGAGCAGTTCTTC.